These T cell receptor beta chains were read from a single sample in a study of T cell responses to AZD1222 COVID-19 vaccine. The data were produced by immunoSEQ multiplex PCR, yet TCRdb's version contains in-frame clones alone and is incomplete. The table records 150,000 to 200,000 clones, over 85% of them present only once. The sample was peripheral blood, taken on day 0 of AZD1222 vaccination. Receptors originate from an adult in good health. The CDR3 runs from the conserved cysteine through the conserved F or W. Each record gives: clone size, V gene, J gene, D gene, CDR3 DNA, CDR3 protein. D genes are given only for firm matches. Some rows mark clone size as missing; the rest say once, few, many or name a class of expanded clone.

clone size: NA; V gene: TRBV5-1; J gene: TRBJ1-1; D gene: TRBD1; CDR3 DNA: TGCGCCAGCAGTTCGAGGACAGGGGGTCTCCTCACTGAAGCTTTCTTT; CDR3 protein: CASSSRTGGLLTEAFF
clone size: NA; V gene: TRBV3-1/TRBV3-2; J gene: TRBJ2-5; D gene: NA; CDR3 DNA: TGTGCCAGCGCCCCAGCCCCAGAGTACCAAGAGACCCAGTACTTC; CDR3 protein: CASAPAPEYQETQYF
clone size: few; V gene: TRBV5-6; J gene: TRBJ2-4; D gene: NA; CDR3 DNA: TGTGCCAGCAGCTTGGATGTAGTACTAGCCAAAAACATTCAGTACTTC; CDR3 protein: CASSLDVVLAKNIQYF
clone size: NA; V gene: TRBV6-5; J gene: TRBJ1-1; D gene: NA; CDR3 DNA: TGTGCCAGCATTCGGGGTTGGAACACTGAAGCTTTCTTT; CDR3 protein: CASIRGWNTEAFF
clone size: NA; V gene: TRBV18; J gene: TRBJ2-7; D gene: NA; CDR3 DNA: TGTGCCAGCTCACCAGTAGCGGACGAGCAGTACTTC; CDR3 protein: CASSPVADEQYF
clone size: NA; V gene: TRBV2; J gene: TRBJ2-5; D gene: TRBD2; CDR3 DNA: TGTGCCAGCACTATGACTAGCGGGAGGCGGGAGACCCAGTACTTC; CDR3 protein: CASTMTSGRRETQYF
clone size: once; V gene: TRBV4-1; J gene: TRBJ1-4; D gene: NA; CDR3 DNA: TGCGCCAGCAGCTATCCCCCAGGACTAGGCGGGAAAGAAAAACTGTTTTTT; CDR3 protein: CASSYPPGLGGKEKLFF
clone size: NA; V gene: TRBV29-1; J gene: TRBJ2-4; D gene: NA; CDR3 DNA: TGCAGCGCCGCAGACCCGCTAGACATTCAGTACTTC; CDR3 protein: CSAADPLDIQYF
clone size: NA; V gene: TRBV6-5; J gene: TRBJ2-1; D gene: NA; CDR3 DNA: TGTGCCAGCAGTTACTCTCAGGGGAGTATTTACAATGAGCAGTTCTTC; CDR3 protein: CASSYSQGSIYNEQFF
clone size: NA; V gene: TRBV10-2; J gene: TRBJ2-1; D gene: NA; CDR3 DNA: TGCGCCAGCAGAGGGGGGGCGGTTATCGATGAGCAGTTCTTC; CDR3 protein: CASRGGAVIDEQFF
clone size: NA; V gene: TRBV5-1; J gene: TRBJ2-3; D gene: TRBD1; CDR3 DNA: TGCGCCAGCAGCTATGGACAGGGGGCGACAGATACGCAGTATTTT; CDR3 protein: CASSYGQGATDTQYF
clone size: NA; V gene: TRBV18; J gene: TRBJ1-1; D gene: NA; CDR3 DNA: TGTGCCAGCTCTCCTTCCTCCGGGACGGCTCACACTGAAGCTTTCTTT; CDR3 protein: CASSPSSGTAHTEAFF
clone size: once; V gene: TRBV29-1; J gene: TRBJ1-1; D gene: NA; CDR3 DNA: TGCAGCGCCCGGACTGCGAGGACTGAAGCTTTCTTT; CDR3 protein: CSARTARTEAFF
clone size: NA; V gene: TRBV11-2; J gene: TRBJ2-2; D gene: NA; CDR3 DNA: TGTGCCAGCAGCTCGGTTCCAAGAACCGGGGAGCTGTTTTTT; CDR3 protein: CASSSVPRTGELFF
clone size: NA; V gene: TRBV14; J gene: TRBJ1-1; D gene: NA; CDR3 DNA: TGTGCCAGCAGCCAAGAAGGACAGACTGAAGCTTTCTTT; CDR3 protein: CASSQEGQTEAFF
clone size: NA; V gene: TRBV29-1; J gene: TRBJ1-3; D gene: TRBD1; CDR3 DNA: TGCAGCGTTGAAGCCAGGGGGCATGGAAACACCATATATTTT; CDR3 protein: CSVEARGHGNTIYF
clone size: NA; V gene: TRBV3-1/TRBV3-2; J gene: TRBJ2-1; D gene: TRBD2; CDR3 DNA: TGTGCCAGCAGTCTAGTCTACGGGACTAGCGGGAGTGGTGAGCAGTTCTTC; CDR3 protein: CASSLVYGTSGSGEQFF
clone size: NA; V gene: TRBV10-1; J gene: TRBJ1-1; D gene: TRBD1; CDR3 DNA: TGCGCCAGCAGCCCCGCAGACAGGGAAACGAACACTGAAGCTTTCTTT; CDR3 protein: CASSPADRETNTEAFF
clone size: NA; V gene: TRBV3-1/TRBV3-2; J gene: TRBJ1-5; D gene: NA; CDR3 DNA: TGTGCCAGCAGCTCGAAGATAAATCAGCCCCAGCATTTT; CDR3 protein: CASSSKINQPQHF
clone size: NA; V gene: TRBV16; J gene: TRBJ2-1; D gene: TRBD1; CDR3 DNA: TGTGCCAGCAGCCGCTCCACGACAGGGGTCTACAATGAGCAGTTCTTC; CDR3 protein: CASSRSTTGVYNEQFF
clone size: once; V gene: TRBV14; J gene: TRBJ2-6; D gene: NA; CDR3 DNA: TGTGCCAGCAGAACAGGATCAACCTCTGGGGCCAACGTCCTGACTTTC; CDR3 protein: CASRTGSTSGANVLTF
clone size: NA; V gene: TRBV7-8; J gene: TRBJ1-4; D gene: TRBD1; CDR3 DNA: TGTGCCAGCAGCTTAGACAGGGGAGCAACTAATGAAAAACTGTTTTTT; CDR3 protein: CASSLDRGATNEKLFF
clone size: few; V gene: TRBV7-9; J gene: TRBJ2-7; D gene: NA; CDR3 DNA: TGTGCCAGCAGCTTAGAAGGGGGGGCTGGCGAGCAGTACTTC; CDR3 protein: CASSLEGGAGEQYF
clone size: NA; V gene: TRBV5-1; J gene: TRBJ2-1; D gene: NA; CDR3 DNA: TGCGCCAGCAGCCCTACAGGTAGCTCCTACAATGAGCAGTTCTTC; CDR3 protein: CASSPTGSSYNEQFF
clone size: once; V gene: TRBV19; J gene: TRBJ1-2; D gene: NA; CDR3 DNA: TGTGCCAGTAGTATCCGGGGCAGCGCTTTCTATGGCTACACCTTC; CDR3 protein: CASSIRGSAFYGYTF
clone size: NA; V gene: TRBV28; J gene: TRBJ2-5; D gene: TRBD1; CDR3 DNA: TGTGCCAGCAGTACCCGACAGGGTCAGGAGACCCAGTACTTC; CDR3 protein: CASSTRQGQETQYF
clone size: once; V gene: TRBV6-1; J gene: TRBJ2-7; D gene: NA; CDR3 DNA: TGTGCCAGCAGTGAATACGGGGGATTCTTCTACGAGCAGTACTTC; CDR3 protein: CASSEYGGFFYEQYF
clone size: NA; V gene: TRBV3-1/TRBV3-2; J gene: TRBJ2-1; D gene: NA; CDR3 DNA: TGTGCCAGCAGTCTTGGACTCCCGGGTGAGCAGTTCTTC; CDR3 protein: CASSLGLPGEQFF
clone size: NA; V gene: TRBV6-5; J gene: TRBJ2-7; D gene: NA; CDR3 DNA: TGTGCCAGCATCGCCCCCCGAGGAGGTCCCCACGAGCAGTACTTC; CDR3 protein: CASIAPRGGPHEQYF
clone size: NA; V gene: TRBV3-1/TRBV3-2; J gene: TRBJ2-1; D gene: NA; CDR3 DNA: TGTGCCAGCAGCCAAGCCGGGAGCAAGCACAATGAGCAGTTCTTC; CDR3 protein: CASSQAGSKHNEQFF
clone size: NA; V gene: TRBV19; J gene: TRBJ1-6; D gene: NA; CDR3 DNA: TGTGCCAGTAGTAGGCAAAATTCACCCCTCCACTTT; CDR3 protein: CASSRQNSPLHF
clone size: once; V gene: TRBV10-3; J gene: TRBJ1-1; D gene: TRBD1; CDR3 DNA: TGTGCCATCGCGGGACAGGGAAACACTGAAGCTTTCTTT; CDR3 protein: CAIAGQGNTEAFF
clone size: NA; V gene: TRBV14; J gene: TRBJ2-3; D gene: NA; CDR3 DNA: TGTGCCAGCAGCCAACAAATAGGTGCCACAGATACGCAGTATTTT; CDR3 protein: CASSQQIGATDTQYF
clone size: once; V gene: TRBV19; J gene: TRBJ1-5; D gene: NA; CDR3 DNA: TGTGCCAGTAGTATGGAGGGAATAGGAGGTCAGCCCCAGCATTTT; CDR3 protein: CASSMEGIGGQPQHF
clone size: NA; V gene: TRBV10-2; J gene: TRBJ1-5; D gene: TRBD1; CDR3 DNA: TGCGCCAGAGGACAGGGCAGAAGCAATCAGCCCCAGCATTTT; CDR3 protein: CARGQGRSNQPQHF
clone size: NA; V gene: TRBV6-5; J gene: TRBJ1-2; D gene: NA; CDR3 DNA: TGTGCCAGCAGATCCACCGGGGCGGCTAACTATGGCTACACCTTC; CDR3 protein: CASRSTGAANYGYTF
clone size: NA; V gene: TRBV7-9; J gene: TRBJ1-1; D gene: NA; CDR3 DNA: TGTGCCAGCAGCTTAGGACGGGACGGAAGACTTGAAGCTTTCTTT; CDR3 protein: CASSLGRDGRLEAFF
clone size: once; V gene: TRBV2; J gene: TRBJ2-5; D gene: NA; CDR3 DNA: TGTGCCAGCAGTCAGGGAAGGGTGGAGACCCAGTACTTC; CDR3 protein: CASSQGRVETQYF
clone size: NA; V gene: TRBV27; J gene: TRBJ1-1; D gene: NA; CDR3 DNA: TGTGCCAGCAGTTTATCTTTGCCAAAGGTCACTGAAGCTTTCTTT; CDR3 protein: CASSLSLPKVTEAFF
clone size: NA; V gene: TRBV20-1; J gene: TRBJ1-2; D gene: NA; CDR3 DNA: TGCAGTGCTGTTCAGGGGACTGGCTACACCTTC; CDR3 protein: CSAVQGTGYTF
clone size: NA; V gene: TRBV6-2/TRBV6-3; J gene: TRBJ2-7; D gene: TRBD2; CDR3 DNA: TGTGCCAGCAGCCGGGGGGGGTCTTACGAGCAGTACTTC; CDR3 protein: CASSRGGSYEQYF
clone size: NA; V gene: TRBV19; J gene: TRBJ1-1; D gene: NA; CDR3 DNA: TGTGCCAGTAGGAGGGCTTCTGAACTGAGGACTGAAGCTTTCTTT; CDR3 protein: CASRRASELRTEAFF
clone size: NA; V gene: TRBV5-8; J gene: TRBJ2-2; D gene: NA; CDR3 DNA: TGTGCCAGCAGCTTGGAAAGCGGCTCGAACACCGGGGAGCTGTTTTTT; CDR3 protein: CASSLESGSNTGELFF
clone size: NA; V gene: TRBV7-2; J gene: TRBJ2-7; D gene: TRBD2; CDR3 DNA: TGTGCCAGCAGCCCGAGCGGGGGCCTTACCTACGAGCAGTACTTC; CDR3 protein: CASSPSGGLTYEQYF
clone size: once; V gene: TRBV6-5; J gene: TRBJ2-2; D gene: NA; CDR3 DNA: TGTGCCAGCAGTATCTACCCAGACACCGGGGAGCTGTTTTTT; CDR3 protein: CASSIYPDTGELFF
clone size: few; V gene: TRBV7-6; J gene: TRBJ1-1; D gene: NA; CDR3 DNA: TGTGCCAGCAGCTTAGAGGCCGTGAACACTGAAGCTTTCTTT; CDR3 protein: CASSLEAVNTEAFF
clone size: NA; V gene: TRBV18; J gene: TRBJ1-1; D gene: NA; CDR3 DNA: TGTGCCAGCTCACCATATAGGAACTACTACGCGGGGCAGTCGAACACTGAAGCTTTCTTT; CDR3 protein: CASSPYRNYYAGQSNTEAFF